This paragraph reports one TCR beta chain. The template, about 540 ng total RNA, yielded TCR beta cDNA made with a constant-region primer. Sequencing libraries for TCR beta derived from three nested multiplex PCR rounds that used slightly modified ARM-PCR. TCRdb analysed the multiplex PCR reads with MiXCR anew, one entry per CDR3 protein. The sample lists 90,000 to 110,000 distinct CDR3 sequences; 80% to 85% were seen once. From unsorted bulk tissue weighing about 20-33 mg, DNA and RNA were co-extracted. This record belongs to a study of tumor-infiltrating lymphocytes in primary liver carcinoma. About the research overall: There were tumors of stage T1-T3 N0M0, each 4.2 to 10 cm across.

The clonotype originates from a middle-aged man with primary liver carcinoma and hepatitis B virus infection. The specimen was liver tumor tissue from sampling region 3. Subset: tumor region T3, left-lateral pole.

The CDR3 sequence is CASSLSFGQGSSGGANVLTF. CDR3 DNA: TGTGCCAGCAGCTTATCATTTGGACAGGGCTCCTCTGGAGGGGCCAACGTCCTGACTTTC. This sequence joins TRBV7-9 and TRBJ2-6; 8 bases match TRBD1. CDR1 and CDR2 (germline): SEHNR, FQNEAQ (reference sequence). The V segment lost 2 bases and the J segment 4 bases; nucleotides outside the gene matches: 16. The CDR3 runs to 20 residues.